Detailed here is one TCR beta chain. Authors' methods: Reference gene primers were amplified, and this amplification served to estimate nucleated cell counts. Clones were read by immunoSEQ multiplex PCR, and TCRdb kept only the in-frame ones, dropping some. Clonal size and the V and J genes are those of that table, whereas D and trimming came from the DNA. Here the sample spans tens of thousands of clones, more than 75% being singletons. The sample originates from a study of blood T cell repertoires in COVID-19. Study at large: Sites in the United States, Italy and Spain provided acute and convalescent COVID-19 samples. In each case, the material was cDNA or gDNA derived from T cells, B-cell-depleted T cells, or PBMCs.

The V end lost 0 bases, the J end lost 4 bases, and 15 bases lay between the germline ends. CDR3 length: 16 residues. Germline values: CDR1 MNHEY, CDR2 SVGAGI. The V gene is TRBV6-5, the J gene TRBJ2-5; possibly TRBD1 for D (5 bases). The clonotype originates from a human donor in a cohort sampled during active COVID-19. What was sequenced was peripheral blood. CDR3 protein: CASSYSTGGVGETQYF. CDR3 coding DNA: TGTGCCAGCAGTTACTCAACAGGTGGTGTGGGAGAGACCCAGTACTTC.